The next 25 T cell receptor beta chains were all read from a single sample in a study of T cells in Graves' hyperthyroidism and ophthalmopathy. Researchers took RNA transcripts and amplified the TCR beta CDR3 regions from them. An initial round of RT-PCR targeting the TCR CDR3 relied on the HTBI primer set. TCRdb processed the multiplex PCR reads anew with MiXCR; each CDR3 protein has one entry. The repertoire has more than 300,000 distinct CDR3 sequences, around 20% of them found once; the top ten carry over 35%. Material for sequencing was blood. The origin of the receptors is a young man with Graves' ophthalmopathy.

V gene TRBV6-5 combines with J gene TRBJ1-6; TRBD1 matches 10 bases. CDR3 length: 17 residues. The V and J ends lost 2 bases and 1 base, in that order; junction bases with no gene match: 2. Germline V lookup: CDR1 MNHEY, CDR2 SVGAGI. The DNA for the CDR3 is TGTGCCAGCAGTTACCGGGACAGGGGTTCCTATAATTCACCCCTCCACTTT. It codes for CASSYRDRGSYNSPLHF.

As for this clonotype: Just one base apart from a much larger clone, this may be a read error. The CDR3 DNA reads TGTGCCAGCACCTACGGCAACACTGAAGCTTTCTTT. Translating gives CASTYGNTEAFF. V usage is TRBV12-3 or TRBV12-4 and J usage is TRBJ1-1; D uncertain. The CDR3 spans 12 residues. V was cut by 7 bases and J by 2 bases, with 8 bases left in between.

Only a few counts were recorded for this clonotype. This chain joins TRBV27 and TRBJ2-1; D is ambiguous. Trimming shortened V by 4 bases and J by 5 bases, and 9 bases separated the two germline ends. CDR1 MNHEY and CDR2 SMNVEV come from the germline V gene (reference sequence). The CDR3 spans 13 residues. Here the CDR3 DNA reads TGTGCCAGCAGTTCTTCCAGTAACAATGAGCAGTTCTTC. It yields the protein CASSSSSNNEQFF.

Ten or more counts support this clonotype. J is TRBJ2-3 and V is TRBV9; 10 bases map to TRBD2. Germline V gene lookup returns CDR1 SGDLS and CDR2 YYNGEE. This CDR3 has 15 residues. Trimming cost V 1 base and J 6 bases; bases outside gene matches: 5. The CDR3 nucleotides read TGTGCCAGCAGCGTAAGCGGGGGGGCCGGTGATACGCAGTATTTT. It codes for CASSVSGGAGDTQYF.

Notes on this clonotype: A much larger clonotype is one base distant, so this may be a read error. The chain recombines TRBV7-3 with TRBJ2-3; D tentatively reads TRBD1 or TRBD2 (6 bases each). This CDR3 has 15 amino acids. V was clipped by 4 bases and J by 1 base, with 12 bases between them. The germline V gene encodes CDR1 SGHTA and CDR2 FQGTGA. The CDR3 spells CASSSGGTRTDTQYF. The CDR3 region has the DNA TGTGCCAGCAGCTCCGGGGGCACCCGCACAGATACGCAGTATTTT.

This clonotype was detected ten times or more. This sequence joins TRBV7-8 and TRBJ2-5; D uncertain. Per the germline V gene, CDR1 is SGHVS and CDR2 is FQNEAQ. This CDR3 spans 14 amino acids. V lost 1 base and J 2 bases, leaving 8 bases between the germline ends. The CDR3 reads CASSLGVGQETQYF. CDR3 in DNA: TGTGCCAGCAGCTTAGGTGTGGGGCAAGAGACCCAGTACTTC. The full variable domain, rest sourced from reference TRBV7-8 and TRBJ2-5, is GAGVSQSPRYKVAKRGQDVALRCDPISGHVSLFWYQQALGQGPEFLTYFQNEAQLDKSGLPSDRFFAERPEGSVSTLKIQRTQQEDSAVYLCASSLGVGQETQYFGPGTRLLVL.

The CDR3 loop reads CASRLALAALSYEQYF. As DNA, the CDR3 is TGCGCCAGCAGATTAGCGCTAGCGGCACTTTCCTACGAGCAGTACTTC. V usage is TRBV10-2 and J usage is TRBJ2-7; 7 nucleotides line up with TRBD2. The CDR3 contains 16 residues. In germline, CDR1 is WSHSY, CDR2 SAAADI. Unmatched junction bases numbered 12, after V lost 6 bases and J lost 1 base.

This clonotype showed up many times. The chain is built from TRBV28 and TRBJ1-1; D gene unclear. The CDR3 loop spans 11 amino acids. The ends were cut back, 2 bases at V and 11 bases at J, with 9 bases in the middle. CDR1 MDHEN and CDR2 SYDVKM come from the germline V gene. CDR3 sequence reads: CASSLRQLAFF. The CDR3 nucleotides are TGTGCCAGCAGTTTAAGACAATTGGCTTTCTTT.

This clonotype has just a few counts. The chain is built from TRBV6-1 and TRBJ2-1; possibly TRBD2 for D (5 bases). V lost 4 bases and J lost 4, with 14 bases in between. Germline CDR1 MNHNS, CDR2 SASEGT. CDR3 length: 15 residues. CDR3: CASSGEGWGYNEQFF. The CDR3 DNA reads as TGTGCCAGCAGTGGAGAGGGATGGGGTTACAATGAGCAGTTCTTC.

The chain joins TRBV5-1 to TRBJ2-7; TRBD2 matches 7 bases. The ends lost 1 base at V and 5 bases at J; junction bases unmatched: 12. Germline CDR1 is SGHRS and CDR2 is YFSETQ. CDR3 length equals 16 residues. The CDR3 sequence: CASSLNGGSSADEQYF. CDR3 coding DNA: TGCGCCAGCAGCTTGAACGGGGGGTCCTCCGCGGACGAGCAGTACTTC. Full variable domain (outside the CDR3, taken from reference TRBV5-1 and TRBJ2-7): KAGVTQTPRYLIKTRGQQVTLSCSPISGHRSVSWYQQTPGQGLQFLFEYFSETQRNKGNFPGRFSGRQFSNSRSEMNVSTLELGDSALYLCASSLNGGSSADEQYFGPGTRLTVT.

As regards this clonotype: This could be a read error, since a much larger clone is one nucleotide away. The rearrangement joins TRBV6-2 or TRBV6-3 to TRBJ1-5; D gene unclear. Deletions cut 7 bases from V and 11 bases from J, with 18 bases between. Germline values: CDR1 MNHEY, CDR2 SVGEGT. This CDR3 spans 13 amino acids. Here the CDR3 DNA reads TGTGCCAGCACCGGACTCAAGAGCAAGTCCCAGCATTTT. Its protein product is CASTGLKSKSQHF.

The chain combines TRBV19 with TRBJ2-7, with 7 bases aligning to TRBD1. The V and J ends lost 5 bases and 5 bases, in that order; junction bases with no gene match: 6. Germline loops: CDR1 LNHDA, CDR2 SQIVND (reference sequence). This CDR3 has 13 residues. DNA for the CDR3: TGTGCCAGTAGTGACAGGGTCGACGACGAGCAGTACTTC. Translation gives CASSDRVDDEQYF.

This clonotype was seen only a few times. The chain recombines TRBV25-1 with TRBJ1-5; D is uncertain. CDR1 is MGHDK and CDR2 is SYGVNS in the germline V gene. The V gene lost 4 bases and the J gene lost 4 bases, with 8 bases spanning the gap. The CDR3 consists of 13 residues. Here the CDR3 DNA reads TGTGCCAGCAGTGGTCTTCAGAATCAGCCCCAGCATTTT. The encoded protein is CASSGLQNQPQHF.

V gene TRBV19 combines with J gene TRBJ1-5; D possibly corresponds to TRBD1 (6 bases). Germline V gene lookup returns CDR1 LNHDA and CDR2 SQIVND (reference sequence). V gave up 6 bases and J gave up 9 bases, with 27 bases separating them. The CDR3 runs to 17 residues. The CDR3 loop reads CASRRLLQGSSAWPQHF. In DNA form, the CDR3 reads TGTGCCAGTAGGCGCCTCCTGCAGGGGTCGAGTGCTTGGCCCCAGCATTTT.

This clonotype was detected only a few times. The V call is TRBV29-1, the J call TRBJ1-2, with D uncertain. CDR1 SQVTM and CDR2 ANQGSEA come from the germline V gene. Trimming cost V 3 bases and J 8 bases, with 10 bases left between them. CDR3 length: 11 amino acids. CDR3 region: CSVDWSHGYTF. The CDR3 region has the DNA TGCAGCGTTGATTGGTCCCACGGCTACACCTTC.

A word on this clonotype: This could be a read error, since a much larger clone is one nucleotide away. The chain couples TRBV7-3 to TRBJ2-7; D is possibly TRBD2 (7 bases). V lost 5 bases and J 0 bases, leaving 11 bases between the germline ends. The CDR3 length is 14 residues. The germline gives CDR1 SGHTA, CDR2 FQGTGA. The CDR3 region is CASSPGGPSYEQYF. The CDR3 DNA reads as TGTGCCAGCAGCCCCGGGGGGCCCTCCTACGAGCAGTACTTC.

The chain couples TRBV7-6 to TRBJ2-7, with D unresolved. This CDR3 comprises 14 residues. Trimming removed 4 bases at V and 1 base at J, with 11 bases between. Per the germline V gene, CDR1 is SGHVS and CDR2 is FNYEAQ. DNA of the CDR3: TGTGCCAGCAGCTCCCCCGGGCTATCCTACGAGCAGTACTTC. This sequence encodes CASSSPGLSYEQYF.

This clonotype was seen more than once but under ten times. The rearrangement uses TRBV5-1 and TRBJ1-6; D perhaps matches TRBD1 (5 bases). V was clipped by 0 bases and J by 4 bases, with 17 bases between them. This CDR3 region has 18 residues. Germline loops: CDR1 SGHRS, CDR2 YFSETQ. CDR3 amino acids: CASSLEGTTGLYNSPLHF. As DNA, the CDR3 is TGCGCCAGCAGCTTGGAGGGGACTACGGGATTATATAATTCACCCCTCCACTTT.

This clonotype has only a few counts. The V and J genes are TRBV4-1 and TRBJ2-3; weak D call: TRBD2 (6 bases). This CDR3 contains 16 residues. Germline CDR1 reads MGHRA; CDR2 reads YSYEKL. Trimming took off 4 bases at V and 3 bases at J, with 17 bases between the two ends. CDR3 bases: TGCGCCAGCAGCCGGTGGGGACTGCGGGGAACAGATACGCAGTATTTT. Its protein product is CASSRWGLRGTDTQYF.

This clonotype appeared a few times. The rearrangement uses TRBV25-1 and TRBJ1-1; 9 bases are a match to TRBD1. Per the germline V gene, CDR1 is MGHDK and CDR2 is SYGVNS. V was pared by 5 bases and J by 5 bases, with 9 bases of the junction left unmatched. The CDR3 runs to 15 residues. The CDR3 sequence is CASSSRDRVETEAFF. The CDR3, as DNA: TGTGCCAGCAGTTCCCGGGACAGGGTTGAAACTGAAGCTTTCTTT.

This clonotype was recorded at least ten times. The CDR3 here is CASTSPYRGGYEQYF. CDR3 nucleotides: TGTGCCAGCACCTCACCCTACAGGGGGGGCTACGAGCAGTACTTC. The gene calls are TRBV6-2 or TRBV6-3 and TRBJ2-7; a possible D gene is TRBD1 (8 bases). Germline V gene sequence: CDR1 MNHEY, CDR2 SVGEGT. The CDR3 is made up of 15 amino acids. Trimming stripped 7 bases from V and 3 bases from J, with 19 bases between.

At least ten counts were recorded for this clonotype. The gene calls are TRBV27 and TRBJ2-7; 8 bases are shared with TRBD2. V was clipped by 6 bases and J by 3 bases; unmatched bases: 10. The length of the CDR3 is 15 residues. The germline gives CDR1 MNHEY, CDR2 SMNVEV (reference sequence). The CDR3 protein is CASRLFGGESYEQYF. DNA for the CDR3: TGTGCCAGCAGACTTTTCGGGGGGGAGAGCTACGAGCAGTACTTC.

In its sample, this clonotype was seen many times. This chain connects TRBV5-1 to TRBJ2-1; 10 positions agree with TRBD1. V trimming: 3 bases; J trimming: 5 bases; junction bases outside the gene matches: 5. The CDR3 extends over 15 amino acids. Per the germline V gene, CDR1 is SGHRS and CDR2 is YFSETQ. The CDR3 DNA reads as TGCGCCAGCAGCTATTCCGGGACAGGGGACAATGAGCAGTTCTTC. Amino acids: CASSYSGTGDNEQFF.

A word on this clonotype: A single base separates this from a much larger clone, so it may be a read error. Without the conserved terminal phenylalanine or tryptophan, this CDR3 likely stems from a read error. The CDR3 spells CSAGDRGLNEQYL. DNA of the CDR3: TGCAGTGCCGGGGACAGGGGGCTAAACGAGCAGTACCTC. The V call is TRBV20-1, the J call TRBJ2-7; 12 bases match TRBD1. V was clipped by 6 bases and J by 5 bases; unmatched bases: 5. The CDR3 extends over 13 amino acids. Germline V gene data show CDR1 as DFQATT and CDR2 as SNEGSKA (reference sequence).

V gene TRBV28 combines with J gene TRBJ1-2; D remains unclear. Germline V lookup: CDR1 MDHEN, CDR2 SYDVKM. The V gene lost 1 base and the J gene lost 8 bases, with 11 bases spanning the gap. This CDR3 has 13 amino acids. For the CDR3, the DNA is TGTGCCAGCAGTTTATCCCCGGACCTGGGCTACACCTTC. Its translation is CASSLSPDLGYTF.